The 21 T cell receptor beta chains presented below share a single source sample, sequenced in a study of cytomegalovirus exposure and HLA in healthy donors. Amplification used 60 Vbeta primers and 13 Jbeta primers. Generated by immunoSEQ multiplex PCR, the TCRdb table keeps only in-frame clones and is missing some. The sample contains fewer than 200,000 clones, less than 90% of which appear only once. The sample was PBMCs. Receptors were obtained from a girl less than two years old in good health and CMV-seronegative.

The table lists this clone with a count of one. This sequence joins TRBV27 and TRBJ1-1, with a tentative D call TRBD1 (6 bases). With 6 bases removed from V and 5 bases from J, the gap between germline ends came to 16 bases. This CDR3 has 14 residues. Germline CDR1 MNHEY, CDR2 SMNVEV (reference sequence). The DNA for the CDR3 is TGTGCCAGCAGCCCGACAGGAGCGGGGACTGAAGCTTTCTTT. Translating it yields CASSPTGAGTEAFF.

The chain links TRBV6-6 to TRBJ2-7, with D maybe TRBD2 (5 bases). V lost 2 bases to trimming and J lost 6 bases, with 14 bases between them. CDR3 size: 14 residues. The germline gives CDR1 MNHNY, CDR2 SVGAGI (reference sequence). DNA for the CDR3: TGTGCCAGCAGTTACACCGAGGGAAGTCCCGAGCAGTACTTC. It is translated as CASSYTEGSPEQYF.

The chain combines TRBV11-2 with TRBJ2-3; a possible D gene is TRBD1 (5 bases). The CDR3 has 14 residues. The germline V and J ends were trimmed by 7 bases and 2 bases, with 13 bases remaining between them. Germline assignment: CDR1 SGHAT and CDR2 FQNNGV. In DNA form, the CDR3 reads TGTGCCAGCACCCGTAAGGGGAACACAGATACGCAGTATTTT. Translated: CASTRKGNTDTQYF. The entire variable domain, with the rest obtained from reference TRBV11-2 and TRBJ2-3, is as follows: EAGVAQSPRYKIIEKRQSVAFWCNPISGHATLYWYQQILGQGPKLLIQFQNNGVVDDSQLPKDRFSAERLKGVDSTLKIQPAKLEDSAVYLCASTRKGNTDTQYFGPGTRLTVL.

This sequence joins TRBV4-3 and TRBJ2-3; possibly TRBD2 for D (6 bases). V lost 0 bases, J lost 2 bases, and 15 bases lay in between. From germline, CDR1 is LGHNA and CDR2 YSLEER. This CDR3 has 17 amino acids. CDR3 sequence reads: CASSQDPLGGSTDTQYF. The CDR3 nucleotides read TGCGCCAGCAGCCAAGATCCCCTGGGGGGTTCCACAGATACGCAGTATTTT.

This chain links TRBV7-6 with TRBJ1-1, with unresolved D. V gave up 5 bases and J gave up 8 bases, with 18 bases separating them. Germline V gene lookup returns CDR1 SGHVS and CDR2 FNYEAQ. The CDR3 is made up of 14 amino acids. CDR3 DNA: TGTGCCAGCAGCCCGTCCTTGGGGAGCCCCGAAGCTTTCTTT. Protein: CASSPSLGSPEAFF.

V is TRBV7-2 and J is TRBJ2-7; weak D call: TRBD1 (5 bases). The CDR3 has 15 residues. The V end was cut by 5 bases, the J end by 0 bases, with 14 bases between. Germline CDR1 is SGHTA and CDR2 is FQGNSA. The CDR3 loop reads CASSPRQSASYEQYF. The DNA of the CDR3 is TGTGCCAGCAGCCCAAGACAGTCGGCCTCCTACGAGCAGTACTTC.

The chain is built from TRBV19 and TRBJ2-7, with TRBD1 matching 8 bases. CDR1 is LNHDA and CDR2 is SQIVND in the germline V gene (reference sequence). The CDR3 extends over 15 amino acids. Trimming took 1 base from V and 2 from J; bases not matched to a gene: 4. The CDR3 DNA follows: TGTGCCAGTAGTATAGCAGGGACAGGTACCTACGAGCAGTACTTC. Its protein is CASSIAGTGTYEQYF.

The V gene is TRBV10-3, the J gene TRBJ2-7; a possible D gene is TRBD1 (6 bases). The CDR3 sequence is 12 residues long. V was trimmed by 6 bases and J by 2 bases, leaving 8 bases between them. Germline V gene lookup returns CDR1 ENHRY and CDR2 SYGVKD. The CDR3, as DNA: TGTGCCATCAGCGGGACAACCTACGAGCAGTACTTC. Translating gives CAISGTTYEQYF.

The rearrangement joins TRBV10-3 to TRBJ1-1; maybe TRBD1 (5 bases). V lost 4 bases to trimming and J lost 1 base, with 7 bases between them. This CDR3 has 13 residues. Per germline, CDR1 ENHRY and CDR2 SYGVKD. As DNA, the CDR3 is TGTGCCATCAGTGGACAGAGGAACACTGAAGCTTTCTTT. Residues: CAISGQRNTEAFF.

V and J are TRBV6-5 and TRBJ2-1; TRBD2 agrees at 8 bases. CDR3 length: 15 amino acids. The trim removed 2 bases at V and 7 bases at J, leaving 7 bases unmatched. Germline CDR1 and CDR2: MNHEY and SVGAGI. The CDR3 spells CASSYRLAGDNEQFF. CDR3 nucleotides: TGTGCCAGCAGTTACAGGCTAGCGGGTGATAATGAGCAGTTCTTC.

This rearrangement joins TRBV6-6 to TRBJ2-1; 11 nucleotides line up with TRBD2. With 2 bases clipped from V and 13 bases from J, the junction kept 4 bases outside the gene matches. CDR3 length: 13 amino acids. Germline values: CDR1 MNHNY, CDR2 SVGAGI (reference sequence). The CDR3 spells CASSYRTSGRQFF. The CDR3 region has the DNA TGTGCCAGCAGTTACCGAACTAGCGGGAGACAGTTCTTC.

This chain connects TRBV25-1 to TRBJ2-1; D remains ambiguous. The CDR3 is made up of 12 amino acids. V was shortened by 3 bases and J by 4 bases, with 4 bases between the two germline ends. Germline CDR1 MGHDK, CDR2 SYGVNS. The CDR3 spells CASSDQYNEQFF. The CDR3, as DNA: TGTGCCAGCAGTGATCAGTACAATGAGCAGTTCTTC.

The CDR3 DNA is TGTGCCAGCAGCCGTACTAGCGGGGGTACCTACGAGCAGTACTTC. It is translated as CASSRTSGGTYEQYF. The J gene is TRBJ2-7, the V gene TRBV5-4; TRBD2 matches at 11 bases. Germline V lookup: CDR1 SGHNT, CDR2 YYREEE (reference sequence). This CDR3 has 15 residues. V was pared by 4 bases and J by 2 bases, with 5 bases of the junction left unmatched.

The chain recombines TRBV5-1 with TRBJ1-2; weak D call: TRBD1 (5 bases). CDR1 is SGHRS, CDR2 YFSETQ, per germline. V was trimmed by 2 bases and J by 0 bases, leaving 8 bases between them. The CDR3 extends over 14 amino acids. This CDR3 is CASSFDSPNYGYTF. The CDR3 coding sequence is TGCGCCAGCAGCTTCGACAGCCCTAACTATGGCTACACCTTC.

This chain uses TRBV7-2 with TRBJ2-5; D may be TRBD2 (6 bases). The end of the DNA aligns better with TRBJ2-7, so the J call may be wrong. This CDR3 contains 16 residues. In germline, CDR1 is SGHTA, CDR2 FQGNSA. Written as DNA, the CDR3 is TGTGCCAGCAGCTTAGTGTCGGCGGGAAGCTCCTACGAGCAGTACTTC. Translating it yields CASSLVSAGSSYEQYF.

The rearrangement joins TRBV30 to TRBJ1-1; 9 nucleotides agree with TRBD1. This CDR3 is built from 13 residues. Per the germline V gene, CDR1 is GTSNPN and CDR2 is SVGIG (reference sequence). V lost 5 bases to trimming and J lost 7 bases; unmatched junction nucleotides: 8. In DNA, the CDR3 is TGTGCCTGGGAGGGACAGGGTCATATTGAAGCTTTCTTT. It specifies CAWEGQGHIEAFF. The whole variable domain, filled in from reference TRBV30 and TRBJ1-1, reads SQTIHQWPATLVQPVGSPLSLECTVEGTSNPNLYWYRQAAGRGLQLLFYSVGIGQISSEVPQNLSASRPQDRQFILSSKKLLLSDSGFYLCAWEGQGHIEAFFGQGTRLTVV.

This CDR3 is CASSIGSGRTYNEQFF. The CDR3 region has the DNA TGTGCCAGTAGTATCGGTAGCGGGAGGACCTACAATGAGCAGTTCTTC. This chain joins TRBV19 and TRBJ2-1; 10 bases fit TRBD2. CDR3 length: 16 amino acids. The trim removed 3 bases at V and 2 bases at J, leaving 4 bases unmatched. Germline V gives CDR1 LNHDA, CDR2 SQIVND (reference sequence).

The rearrangement links TRBV7-9 to TRBJ1-5, with D unresolved. The CDR3 runs to 14 residues. Germline V lookup: CDR1 SEHNR, CDR2 FQNEAQ (reference sequence). Trimming left V 5 bases short and J 4 bases short, with 12 bases between. The CDR3 reads CASSSQTGNQPQHF. The CDR3 DNA is TGTGCCAGCAGCAGCCAGACGGGGAATCAGCCCCAGCATTTT.

V is TRBV11-2 and J is TRBJ2-7; D may be TRBD1 (5 bases). Germline loops: CDR1 SGHAT, CDR2 FQNNGV. The germline V and J ends were trimmed by 6 bases and 2 bases, with 17 bases remaining between them. CDR3 size: 15 residues. This CDR3 is CASSDPPAGTYEQYF. CDR3 DNA sequence: TGTGCCAGCAGTGACCCACCGGCAGGGACCTACGAGCAGTACTTC.

The rearrangement links TRBV5-1 to TRBJ2-7; 10 nucleotides match TRBD1. The CDR3 has 15 residues. From germline, CDR1 is SGHRS and CDR2 YFSETQ. With V trimmed by 2 bases and J by 1 base, 3 bases remained unmatched. CDR3 sequence (DNA): TGCGCCAGCAGCTTAGGGACAGGGGCTTCCTACGAGCAGTACTTC. This sequence encodes CASSLGTGASYEQYF.

This clone occurred once. The chain joins TRBV5-4 to TRBJ2-7, with D tentatively TRBD1 (6 bases). The length of the CDR3 is 14 residues. Trimming shortened V by 0 bases and J by 2 bases, and 9 bases separated the two germline ends. CDR1 is SGHNT and CDR2 is YYREEE in the germline V gene (reference sequence). For the CDR3, the DNA is TGTGCCAGCAGCTTGGCGGGACACGCCTACGAGCAGTACTTC. Amino acid sequence: CASSLAGHAYEQYF.